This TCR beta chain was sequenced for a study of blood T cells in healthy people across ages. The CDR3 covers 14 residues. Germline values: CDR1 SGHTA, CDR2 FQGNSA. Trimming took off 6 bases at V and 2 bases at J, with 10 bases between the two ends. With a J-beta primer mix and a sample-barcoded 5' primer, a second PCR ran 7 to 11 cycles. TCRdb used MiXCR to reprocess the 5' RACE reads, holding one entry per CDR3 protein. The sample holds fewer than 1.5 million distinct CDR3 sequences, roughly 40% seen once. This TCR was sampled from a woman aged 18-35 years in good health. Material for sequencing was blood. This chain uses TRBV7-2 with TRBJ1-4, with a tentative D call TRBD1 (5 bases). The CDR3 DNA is TGTGCCAGCAGGGCGCGGGGCACTAATGAAAAACTGTTTTTT. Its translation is CASRARGTNEKLFF. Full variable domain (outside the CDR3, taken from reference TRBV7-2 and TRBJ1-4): GAGVSQSPSNKVTEKGKDVELRCDPISGHTALYWYRQSLGQGLEFLIYFQGNSAPDKSGLPSDRFSAERTGGSVSTLTIQRTQQEDSAVYLCASRARGTNEKLFFGSGTQLSVL.